The 23 T cell receptor beta chains given below trace back to one sample, sequenced in a study of T cells in localized non-small cell lung cancer. The method was immunoSEQ multiplex PCR; TCRdb's version includes in-frame clones alone and lacks a portion of them. The repertoire holds 70,000 or so clones, with 70% to 85% as singletons. Sequencing used peripheral blood, obtained before any cancer treatment. Receptor source: a female donor at least 60 years old with stage I lung adenocarcinoma.

V usage is TRBV27 and J usage is TRBJ1-3, with D perhaps matching TRBD1 (5 bases). Trimming took off 6 bases at V and 1 base at J, with 13 bases between the two ends. The CDR3 totals 15 residues. Germline assignment: CDR1 MNHEY and CDR2 SMNVEV (reference sequence). The CDR3 region is CASRQYQGSGNTIYF. DNA of the CDR3: TGTGCCAGCAGGCAATACCAGGGATCTGGAAACACCATATATTTT.

This clone was recorded a few times. The chain has TRBV7-2 and TRBJ1-2; 8 bases agree with TRBD1. CDR3 size: 15 residues. CDR1 is SGHTA and CDR2 is FQGNSA in the germline V gene. V lost 2 bases to trimming and J lost 4 bases; unmatched junction nucleotides: 6. The CDR3 nucleotides read TGTGCCAGCAGCTTAAATCAGGGGGCCGGCTATGGCTACACCTTC. This translates into CASSLNQGAGYGYTF.

The chain uses TRBV18 and TRBJ2-1; D might be TRBD1 (7 bases). From germline, CDR1 is KGHSH and CDR2 LQKENI. Trimming cost V 5 bases and J 5 bases, with 19 bases left between them. CDR3 length: 16 amino acids. The CDR3 spells CASSGITGQRDNEQFF. CDR3 DNA: TGTGCCAGCTCAGGGATAACGGGACAGCGGGACAATGAGCAGTTCTTC.

This chain uses TRBV7-3 with TRBJ2-5, with D perhaps matching TRBD1 or TRBD2 (6 bases each). With 5 bases removed from V and 4 bases from J, the gap between germline ends came to 17 bases. The CDR3 sequence is 15 residues long. CDR1 and CDR2 from the germline V gene are SGHTA and FQGTGA. The CDR3 DNA sequence: TGTGCCAGCAGCCGAGGCCACGGGGGCGGAGAGACCCAGTACTTC. Translation: CASSRGHGGGETQYF.

The chain joins TRBV4-3 to TRBJ2-1, with 12 bases lining up with TRBD2. The CDR3 consists of 16 residues. Trimming at V came to 0 bases and at J to 16 bases, leaving 13 bases not matched to a gene. CDR1 and CDR2 from the germline V gene are LGHNA and YSLEER. This CDR3 is CASSQDSPTSGSYIFF. The CDR3, as DNA: TGCGCCAGCAGCCAAGATAGCCCGACTAGCGGGAGTTATATTTTCTTC.

This chain links TRBV5-4 with TRBJ2-3; D is unclear. The V and J ends lost 7 bases and 4 bases respectively, with 4 bases between them. This CDR3 has 10 residues. The germline V gene has CDR1 SGHNT and CDR2 YYREEE (reference sequence). As DNA, the CDR3 is TGTGCCAGCGACGCAGATACGCAGTATTTT. Its protein product is CASDADTQYF.

The chain couples TRBV19 to TRBJ1-5; 9 nucleotides line up with TRBD1. J lost 6 bases, V lost 5 bases, and 5 bases had no gene match. This CDR3 is 14 amino acids long. Germline assignment: CDR1 LNHDA and CDR2 SQIVND (reference sequence). For the CDR3, the DNA is TGTGCCAGTAGTGGGGACAGGGATCTTCAGCCCCAGCATTTT. Translating gives CASSGDRDLQPQHF.

The V and J genes are TRBV5-1 and TRBJ2-1; 10 positions match TRBD2. Trimming at V came to 5 bases and at J to 6 bases, leaving 8 bases not matched to a gene. The CDR3 extends over 15 amino acids. Germline CDR1 reads SGHRS; CDR2 reads YFSETQ. CDR3: CASRDLAGEINEQFF. The CDR3, as DNA: TGCGCCAGCAGGGATCTAGCGGGAGAGATCAATGAGCAGTTCTTC. The full variable domain, with the rest looked up from reference TRBV5-1 and TRBJ2-1, is KAGVTQTPRYLIKTRGQQVTLSCSPISGHRSVSWYQQTPGQGLQFLFEYFSETQRNKGNFPGRFSGRQFSNSRSEMNVSTLELGDSALYLCASRDLAGEINEQFFGPGTRLTVL.

The chain links TRBV28 to TRBJ2-1, with 8 bases fitting TRBD2. V lost 5 bases and J lost 14; bases outside the gene matches: 20. Germline V gene lookup returns CDR1 MDHEN and CDR2 SYDVKM. CDR3 length equals 16 residues. The CDR3 DNA follows: TGTGCCAGCAGTCCCGACCGTGTAGCGGGACGACATATCAAGTTCTTC. Translating it yields CASSPDRVAGRHIKFF.

The chain links TRBV29-1 to TRBJ2-7; the match to TRBD2 covers 7 bases. Germline values: CDR1 SQVTM, CDR2 ANQGSEA. J gave up 0 bases and V 6 bases, and 5 bases lay outside the gene matches. The CDR3 consists of 13 residues. The CDR3 loop is CSVALAFSYEQYF. Written as DNA, the CDR3 is TGCAGCGTAGCACTAGCGTTCTCCTACGAGCAGTACTTC.

This clone was counted between two and nine times. The chain combines TRBV9 with TRBJ1-5, with 7 bases that match TRBD1. Germline CDR1 and CDR2: SGDLS and YYNGEE. Losses at the gene ends were 4 bases for V and 3 bases for J; bases not matched to a gene: 4. The CDR3 consists of 14 residues. As DNA, the CDR3 is TGTGCCAGCAGCAATGGACAGGACAATCAGCCCCAGCATTTT. Protein sequence: CASSNGQDNQPQHF. The variable domain in full, with the rest retrieved from reference TRBV9 and TRBJ1-5, is DSGVTQTPKHLITATGQRVTLRCSPRSGDLSVYWYQQSLDQGLQFLIQYYNGEERAKGNILERFSAQQFPDLHSELNLSSLELGDSALYFCASSNGQDNQPQHFGDGTRLSIL.

Written as DNA, the CDR3 is TGTGCCAGCAGAACCCCAGGGGGCGACGTAGACGAGCAGTACTTC. Residues: CASRTPGGDVDEQYF. The chain employs TRBV6-5 and TRBJ2-7; 8 bases align to TRBD1. This CDR3 has 15 amino acids. Germline values: CDR1 MNHEY, CDR2 SVGAGI. The V and J ends lost 6 bases and 5 bases, in that order; junction bases with no gene match: 12.

This sequence joins TRBV4-1 and TRBJ2-1, with TRBD1 as a possible D gene (5 bases). With 0 bases removed from V and 12 bases from J, the gap between germline ends came to 9 bases. From germline, CDR1 is MGHRA and CDR2 YSYEKL. The CDR3 spans 12 residues. As DNA, the CDR3 is TGCGCCAGCAGCCAAGAAGGGGCAAGGCAGTTCTTC. It specifies CASSQEGARQFF.

The V and J genes are TRBV5-5 and TRBJ2-6; D is unclear. The CDR3 has 18 amino acids. V shed 1 base and J shed 0 bases, with 14 bases lying between them. The germline gives CDR1 SGHKS, CDR2 YYEKEE (reference sequence). The CDR3 DNA follows: TGTGCCAGCAGCTTGAGTAGTATTATCGACTCTGGGGCCAACGTCCTGACTTTC. It is translated as CASSLSSIIDSGANVLTF.

The chain couples TRBV6-4 to TRBJ2-1; TRBD2 matches at 15 bases. The CDR3 sequence is 15 residues long. Per germline, CDR1 MRHNA and CDR2 SNTAGT. J lost 6 bases, V lost 4 bases, and 1 base had no gene match. The CDR3, as DNA: TGTGCCAGCAGTGGGACTAGCGGGGGGGCCAATGAGCAGTTCTTC. It translates to CASSGTSGGANEQFF.

The chain carries TRBV9 and TRBJ1-1; 9 bases align to TRBD1. V shed 3 bases, J shed 1 base, and the junction held 4 bases outside the gene matches. Germline V gene data show CDR1 as SGDLS and CDR2 as YYNGEE. This CDR3 has 15 amino acids. The CDR3 nucleotides read TGTGCCAGCAGCGAGGTACAGGGGGCGAACACTGAAGCTTTCTTT. Its translation is CASSEVQGANTEAFF.

This clone has a handful of counts. The rearrangement joins TRBV5-1 to TRBJ2-7, with TRBD2 identical over 9 bases. The CDR3 spans 16 residues. CDR1 is SGHRS, CDR2 YFSETQ, per germline. The V gene end was trimmed by 2 bases and the J gene end by 0 bases; junction bases not matched to a gene: 6. The CDR3 sequence is CASSFIAGEGSYEQYF. CDR3 coding DNA: TGCGCCAGCAGCTTCATAGCGGGAGAGGGCTCCTACGAGCAGTACTTC.

The chain uses TRBV18 and TRBJ1-5, with 7 bases matching TRBD1. The CDR3 covers 13 residues. V lost 6 bases, J lost 5 bases, and 4 bases stayed unmatched. Germline-derived CDR1 and CDR2 are KGHSH and LQKENI. The CDR3 protein is CASSTDRDQPQHF. CDR3 coding DNA: TGTGCCAGCTCGACTGACAGGGATCAGCCCCAGCATTTT.

The chain joins TRBV6-6 to TRBJ2-7; D may match TRBD1 or TRBD2 (5 bases each). Per the germline V gene, CDR1 is MNHNY and CDR2 is SVGAGI (reference sequence). CDR3 length: 14 amino acids. V was shortened by 5 bases and J by 2 bases, with 13 bases between the two germline ends. CDR3 protein: CASSGSGAPYEQYF. CDR3 nucleotide sequence: TGTGCCAGCAGTGGCTCCGGGGCCCCCTACGAGCAGTACTTC.

V and J are TRBV7-2 and TRBJ2-3, with D unclear. This CDR3 region has 16 residues. CDR1 and CDR2 (germline): SGHTA, FQGNSA. Trimming removed 1 base from V and 0 bases from J, with 11 bases in between. CDR3 DNA: TGTGCCAGCAGCTTAGTTCCGCCTCCTAGCACAGATACGCAGTATTTT. Residues: CASSLVPPPSTDTQYF.

This clone occurred once. The chain joins TRBV7-2 to TRBJ1-2; no definite D call. Deletions cut 8 bases from V and 2 bases from J, with 12 bases between. This CDR3 is built from 13 residues. CDR1 is SGHTA and CDR2 is FQGNSA in the germline V gene. The CDR3 here is CASQRTRNYGYTF. The CDR3 coding sequence is TGTGCCAGCCAGAGAACGCGGAACTATGGCTACACCTTC.

This chain uses TRBV7-9 with TRBJ2-3, with unresolved D. The CDR3 spans 14 residues. Germline V gene data show CDR1 as SEHNR and CDR2 as FQNEAQ (reference sequence). Between the trimmed V and J ends, which lost 5 bases and 4 bases, there was a span of 13 bases. CDR3 in DNA: TGTGCCAGCAGCCCACCGGGCGGCTCAGATACGCAGTATTTT. Translation: CASSPPGGSDTQYF. Supplemented by reference TRBV7-9 and TRBJ2-3, the full variable domain reads DTGVSQNPRHKITKRGQNVTFRCDPISEHNRLYWYRQTLGQGPEFLTYFQNEAQLEKSRLLSDRFSAERPKGSFSTLEIQRTEQGDSAMYLCASSPPGGSDTQYFGPGTRLTVL.

Worth noting for this clone: A read error may produce the germline difference seen at one junction end. The chain couples TRBV5-4 to TRBJ1-2; D unclear. Looked up from germline, CDR1 is SGHNT and CDR2 is YYREEE (reference sequence). This CDR3 is built from 11 residues. The CDR3 is CASSLNDAELF. DNA for the CDR3: TGTGCCAGCAGCCTAAATGACGCGGAACTCTTC.